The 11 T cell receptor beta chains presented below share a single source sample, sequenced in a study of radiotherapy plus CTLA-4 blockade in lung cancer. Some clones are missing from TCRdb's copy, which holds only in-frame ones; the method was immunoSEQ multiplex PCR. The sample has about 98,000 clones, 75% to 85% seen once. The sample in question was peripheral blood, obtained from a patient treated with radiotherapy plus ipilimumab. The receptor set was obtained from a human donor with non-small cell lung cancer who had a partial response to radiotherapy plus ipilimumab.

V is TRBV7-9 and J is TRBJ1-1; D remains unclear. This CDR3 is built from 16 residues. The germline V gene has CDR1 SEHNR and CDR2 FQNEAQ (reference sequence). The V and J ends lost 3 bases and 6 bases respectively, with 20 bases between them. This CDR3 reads CASSFDSGRGRPEAFF. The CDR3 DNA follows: TGTGCCAGCAGCTTCGATTCCGGGCGTGGGAGACCTGAAGCTTTCTTT.

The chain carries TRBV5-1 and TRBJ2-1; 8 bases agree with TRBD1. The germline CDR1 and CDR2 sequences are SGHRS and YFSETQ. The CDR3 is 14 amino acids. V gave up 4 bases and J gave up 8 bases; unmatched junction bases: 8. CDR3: CASSLLSTGDEQFF. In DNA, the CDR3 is TGCGCCAGCAGCCTGCTCTCGACAGGGGATGAGCAGTTCTTC.

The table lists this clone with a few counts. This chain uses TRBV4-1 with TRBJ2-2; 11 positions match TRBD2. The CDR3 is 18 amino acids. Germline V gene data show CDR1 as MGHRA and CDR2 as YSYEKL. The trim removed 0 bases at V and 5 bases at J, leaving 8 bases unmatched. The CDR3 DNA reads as TGCGCCAGCAGCCAAGAAAGTAGGCTAGCGGGAGGAACCGGGGAGCTGTTTTTT. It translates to CASSQESRLAGGTGELFF.

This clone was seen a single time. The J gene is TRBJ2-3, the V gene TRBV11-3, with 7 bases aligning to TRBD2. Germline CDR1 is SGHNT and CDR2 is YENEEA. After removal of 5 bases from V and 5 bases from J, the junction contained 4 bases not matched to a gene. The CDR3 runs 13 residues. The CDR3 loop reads CASSPPGGDTQYF. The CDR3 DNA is TGTGCCAGCAGCCCCCCGGGGGGAGATACGCAGTATTTT.

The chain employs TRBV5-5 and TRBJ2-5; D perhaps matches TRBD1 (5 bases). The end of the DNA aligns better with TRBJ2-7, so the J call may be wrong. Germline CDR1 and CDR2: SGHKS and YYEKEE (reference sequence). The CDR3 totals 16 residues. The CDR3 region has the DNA TGTGCCAGCAGGCAGGGCCCCGACAGCAACTCCTACGAGCAGTACTTC. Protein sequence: CASRQGPDSNSYEQYF.

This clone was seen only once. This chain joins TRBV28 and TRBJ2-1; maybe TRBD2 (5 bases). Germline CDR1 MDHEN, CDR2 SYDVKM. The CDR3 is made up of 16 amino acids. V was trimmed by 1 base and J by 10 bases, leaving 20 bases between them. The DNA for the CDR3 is TGTGCCAGCAGTTTATCGGGCAGCGGACCCACGGGGGAGCAGTTCTTC. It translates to CASSLSGSGPTGEQFF.

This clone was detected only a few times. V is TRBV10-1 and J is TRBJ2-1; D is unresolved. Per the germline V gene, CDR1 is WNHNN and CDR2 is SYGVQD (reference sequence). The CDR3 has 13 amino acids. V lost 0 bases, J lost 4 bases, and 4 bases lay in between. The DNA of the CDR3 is TGCGCCAGCAGTGAGTCCGTGTACAATGAGCAGTTCTTC. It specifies CASSESVYNEQFF.

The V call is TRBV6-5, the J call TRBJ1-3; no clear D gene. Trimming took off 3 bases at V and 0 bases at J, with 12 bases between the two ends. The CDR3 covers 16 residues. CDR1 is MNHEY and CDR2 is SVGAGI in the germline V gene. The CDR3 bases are TGTGCCAGCAGTTATTCCCAGGCGAGCTCTGGAAACACCATATATTTT. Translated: CASSYSQASSGNTIYF.

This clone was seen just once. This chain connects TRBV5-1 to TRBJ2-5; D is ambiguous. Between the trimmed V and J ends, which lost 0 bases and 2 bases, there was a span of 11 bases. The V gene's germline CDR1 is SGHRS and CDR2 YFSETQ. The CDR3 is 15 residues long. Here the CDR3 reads CASSLDGVGQETQYF. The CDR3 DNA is TGCGCCAGCAGCTTGGACGGTGTTGGTCAAGAGACCCAGTACTTC.

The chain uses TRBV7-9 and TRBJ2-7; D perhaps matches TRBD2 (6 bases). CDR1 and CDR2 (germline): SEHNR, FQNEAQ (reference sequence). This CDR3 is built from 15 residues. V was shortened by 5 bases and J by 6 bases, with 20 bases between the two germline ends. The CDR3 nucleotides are TGTGCCAGCAGCGGGGGGACCTCGGCCTCTACCGAGCAGTACTTC. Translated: CASSGGTSASTEQYF.

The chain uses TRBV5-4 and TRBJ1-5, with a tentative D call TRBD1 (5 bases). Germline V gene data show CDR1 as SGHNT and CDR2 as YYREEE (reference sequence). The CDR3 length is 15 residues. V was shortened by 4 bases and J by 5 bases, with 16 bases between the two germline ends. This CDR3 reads CASSVGGGDYQPQHF. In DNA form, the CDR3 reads TGTGCCAGCAGCGTGGGGGGAGGGGACTATCAGCCCCAGCATTTT.